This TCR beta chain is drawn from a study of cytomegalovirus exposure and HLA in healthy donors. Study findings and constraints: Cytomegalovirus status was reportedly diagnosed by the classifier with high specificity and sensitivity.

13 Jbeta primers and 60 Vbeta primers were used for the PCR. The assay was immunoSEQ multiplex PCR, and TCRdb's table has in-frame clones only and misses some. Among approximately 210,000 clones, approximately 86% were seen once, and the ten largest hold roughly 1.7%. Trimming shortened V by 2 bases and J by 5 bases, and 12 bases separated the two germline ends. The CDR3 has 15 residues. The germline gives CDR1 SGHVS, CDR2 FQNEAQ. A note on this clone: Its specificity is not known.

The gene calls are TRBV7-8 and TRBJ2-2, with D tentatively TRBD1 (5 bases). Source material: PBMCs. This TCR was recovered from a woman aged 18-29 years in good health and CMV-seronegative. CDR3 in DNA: TGTGCCAGCAGCTTACAGGGAAATCCGACCGGGGAGCTGTTTTTT. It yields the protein CASSLQGNPTGELFF.